The next 27 T cell receptor beta chains were all read from a single sample in a study of radiotherapy plus CTLA-4 blockade in lung cancer. Generated by immunoSEQ multiplex PCR, the TCRdb table keeps only in-frame clones and is missing some. This repertoire shows 90,000 to 130,000 clones, roughly 80% found once; its top ten account for 3.3%. The sequencing here drew on peripheral blood, taken from a patient treated with radiotherapy plus ipilimumab. These TCRs come from a human donor with non-small cell lung cancer that progressed on radiotherapy plus ipilimumab. Some clones in this sample may be carry-over from other donors' samples.

V and J are TRBV7-2 and TRBJ2-2; D is perhaps TRBD1 (6 bases). The CDR3 extends over 16 amino acids. Trimming took off 5 bases at V and 1 base at J, with 14 bases between the two ends. CDR1 SGHTA and CDR2 FQGNSA come from the germline V gene. The CDR3 region is CASSRTALLNTGELFF. CDR3 bases: TGTGCCAGCAGCAGGACAGCTCTTTTGAACACCGGGGAGCTGTTTTTT.

The chain couples TRBV18 to TRBJ1-2; tentative D call: TRBD1 (5 bases). This CDR3 contains 15 residues. Trimming took off 3 bases at V and 5 bases at J, with 16 bases between the two ends. Germline V gene sequence: CDR1 KGHSH, CDR2 LQKENI. The CDR3 spells CASSPGLAARYGYTF. CDR3 DNA: TGTGCCAGCTCACCGGGACTCGCCGCTCGGTATGGCTACACCTTC.

This clone was counted once. J is TRBJ2-5 and V is TRBV28, with TRBD2 identical over 12 bases. This CDR3 spans 14 amino acids. The V and J ends lost 7 bases and 4 bases, in that order; junction bases with no gene match: 4. Looked up from germline, CDR1 is MDHEN and CDR2 is SYDVKM. CDR3 protein: CASTSSGGVETQYF. The CDR3, as DNA: TGTGCCAGCACCTCTAGCGGGGGGGTAGAGACCCAGTACTTC.

The V call is TRBV7-3, the J call TRBJ2-3; tentatively, D is TRBD1 or TRBD2 (5 bases each). Trimming removed 4 bases from V and 0 bases from J, with 11 bases in between. CDR1 is SGHTA and CDR2 is FQGTGA in the germline V gene. The CDR3 has 15 residues. The CDR3 loop reads CASSSLGGSTDTQYF. DNA of the CDR3: TGTGCCAGCAGCTCCCTTGGGGGTAGCACAGATACGCAGTATTTT. The full variable domain, its missing parts supplied by reference TRBV7-3 and TRBJ2-3, is GAGVSQTPSNKVTEKGKYVELRCDPISGHTALYWYRQSLGQGPEFLIYFQGTGAADDSGLPNDRFFAVRPEGSVSTLKIQRTERGDSAVYLCASSSLGGSTDTQYFGPGTRLTVL.

The V and J genes are TRBV5-4 and TRBJ1-2; maybe TRBD1 (6 bases). This CDR3 has 14 amino acids. Between the trimmed V and J ends, which lost 0 bases and 5 bases, there was a span of 11 bases. Germline-derived CDR1 and CDR2 are SGHNT and YYREEE (reference sequence). CDR3: CASSLAPDRYGYTF. The CDR3 bases are TGTGCCAGCAGCTTGGCTCCGGACAGATATGGCTACACCTTC.

The chain employs TRBV5-1 and TRBJ1-1; D uncertain. Germline values: CDR1 SGHRS, CDR2 YFSETQ. The CDR3 is 14 amino acids. With 6 bases removed from V and 1 base from J, the gap between germline ends came to 13 bases. This chain's CDR3 is CASTQQSQNTEAFF. The CDR3 coding sequence is TGCGCCAGCACGCAGCAGAGCCAGAACACTGAAGCTTTCTTT. Supplemented by reference TRBV5-1 and TRBJ1-1, the full variable domain reads KAGVTQTPRYLIKTRGQQVTLSCSPISGHRSVSWYQQTPGQGLQFLFEYFSETQRNKGNFPGRFSGRQFSNSRSEMNVSTLELGDSALYLCASTQQSQNTEAFFGQGTRLTVV.

In DNA form, the CDR3 reads TGTGCCAGCAGTGAGGGGTACACCGGGGAGCTGTTTTTT. Its translation is CASSEGYTGELFF. This chain joins TRBV6-1 and TRBJ2-2; no clear D gene. The germline V gene has CDR1 MNHNS and CDR2 SASEGT. Trimming took 3 bases from V and 3 from J, leaving 5 bases between them. The CDR3 has 13 amino acids.

This chain links TRBV5-4 with TRBJ2-3; 7 bases agree with TRBD1. The CDR3 runs 14 residues. V trimming: 0 bases; J trimming: 5 bases; junction bases outside the gene matches: 3. Germline loops: CDR1 SGHNT, CDR2 YYREEE (reference sequence). CDR3 sequence reads: CASSLARGRDTQYF. The CDR3 coding sequence is TGTGCCAGCAGCTTGGCAAGGGGGCGAGATACGCAGTATTTT. Complete variable domain (other parts from reference TRBV5-4 and TRBJ2-3): ETGVTQSPTHLIKTRGQQVTLRCSSQSGHNTVSWYQQALGQGPQFIFQYYREEENGRGNFPPRFSGLQFPNYSSELNVNALELDDSALYLCASSLARGRDTQYFGPGTRLTVL.

The chain is built from TRBV5-1 and TRBJ1-1; 8 nucleotides match TRBD1. Trimming took 4 bases from V and 0 from J; bases not matched to a gene: 2. Germline V lookup: CDR1 SGHRS, CDR2 YFSETQ. The CDR3 loop spans 14 amino acids. The CDR3 DNA sequence: TGCGCCAGCAGCATGGACAGGGTGAACACTGAAGCTTTCTTT. Translating gives CASSMDRVNTEAFF.

The CDR3 spells CASTTSGVGYGYTF. The CDR3 DNA sequence: TGTGCCAGCACAACCTCCGGGGTCGGTTATGGCTACACCTTC. V and J are TRBV25-1 and TRBJ1-2; no firm D call. Germline CDR1 and CDR2: MGHDK and SYGVNS. Trimming took off 7 bases at V and 5 bases at J, with 17 bases between the two ends. CDR3 length equals 14 residues.

V usage is TRBV5-1 and J usage is TRBJ2-3; 9 nucleotides line up with TRBD1. Germline V gene sequence: CDR1 SGHRS, CDR2 YFSETQ. The CDR3 loop spans 19 amino acids. Trimming cost V 4 bases and J 2 bases; bases outside gene matches: 17. In DNA form, the CDR3 reads TGCGCCAGCAGCGTAATCGCCCGGGACAGGGTAAAGGACACAGATACGCAGTATTTT. Protein product: CASSVIARDRVKDTDTQYF.

This sequence joins TRBV4-1 and TRBJ1-2; D is possibly TRBD1 (6 bases). The V end lost 4 bases, the J end lost 4 bases, and 19 bases lay between the germline ends. The CDR3 covers 16 residues. Germline V gives CDR1 MGHRA, CDR2 YSYEKL. The CDR3 DNA is TGCGCCAGCAGCCTCCCCGGCGGGGGCCCCGCCTATGGCTACACCTTC. Protein: CASSLPGGGPAYGYTF.

The chain uses TRBV18 and TRBJ1-1, with TRBD1 matching over 7 bases. This CDR3 contains 16 residues. Trimming at V came to 1 base and at J to 2 bases, leaving 7 bases not matched to a gene. In germline, CDR1 is KGHSH, CDR2 LQKENI. The CDR3 is CASSPLGRGLNTEAFF. Here the CDR3 DNA reads TGTGCCAGCTCACCACTGGGTAGGGGGCTCAACACTGAAGCTTTCTTT. Together with reference TRBV18 and TRBJ1-1, the CDR3 gives the full variable domain: NAGVMQNPRHLVRRRGQEARLRCSPMKGHSHVYWYRQLPEEGLKFMVYLQKENIIDESGMPKERFSAEFPKEGPSILRIQQVVRGDSAAYFCASSPLGRGLNTEAFFGQGTRLTVV.

This clone appeared a single time. This chain links TRBV10-3 with TRBJ2-7; D not resolved. The CDR3 totals 16 residues. V shed 4 bases and J shed 2 bases, with 18 bases lying between them. From germline, CDR1 is ENHRY and CDR2 SYGVKD. The CDR3 nucleotides read TGTGCCATCAGTGCAATCCGGGCCCGATCCCCCTACGAGCAGTACTTC. It is translated as CAISAIRARSPYEQYF.

The chain carries TRBV6-5 and TRBJ1-3; D possibly corresponds to TRBD1 (6 bases). From germline, CDR1 is MNHEY and CDR2 SVGAGI. Trimming removed 0 bases from V and 0 bases from J, with 9 bases in between. CDR3 length: 16 residues. The CDR3 region has the DNA TGTGCCAGCAGTTACTCGGGGGGCTCCTCTGGAAACACCATATATTTT. The encoded protein is CASSYSGGSSGNTIYF.

V usage is TRBV7-9 and J usage is TRBJ2-7, with no clear D. V shed 5 bases and J shed 2 bases, with 10 bases lying between them. CDR1 SEHNR and CDR2 FQNEAQ come from the germline V gene (reference sequence). This CDR3 has 13 residues. The DNA for the CDR3 is TGTGCCAGCAGCACACAGCAGACCTACGAGCAGTACTTC. It is translated as CASSTQQTYEQYF.

This clone was seen a single time. The chain has TRBV29-1 and TRBJ1-2; 8 bases match TRBD1. The V gene end was trimmed by 2 bases and the J gene end by 6 bases; junction bases not matched to a gene: 5. CDR1 is SQVTM and CDR2 is ANQGSEA in the germline V gene. This CDR3 is 13 amino acids long. CDR3: CSVERGQEHGYTF. Written as DNA, the CDR3 is TGCAGCGTTGAAAGGGGACAGGAACATGGCTACACCTTC.

The chain couples TRBV5-5 to TRBJ1-6; D might be TRBD1 (6 bases). From germline, CDR1 is SGHKS and CDR2 YYEKEE (reference sequence). There are 16 residues in the CDR3. The V gene lost 4 bases and the J gene lost 7 bases, with 18 bases spanning the gap. The CDR3 bases are TGTGCCAGCAGCCCCGCGGGGGGCTGGGGCAATTCACCCCTCCACTTT. Translation: CASSPAGGWGNSPLHF.

This clone was seen a few times. V is TRBV4-3 and J is TRBJ2-7; D possibly corresponds to TRBD1 (6 bases). This CDR3 has 15 amino acids. CDR1 is LGHNA and CDR2 is YSLEER in the germline V gene. Trimming took off 3 bases at V and 3 bases at J, with 15 bases between the two ends. The CDR3 DNA sequence: TGCGCCAGCAGCCACCGATTTGGACAGAACTACGAGCAGTACTTC. This encodes CASSHRFGQNYEQYF.

V and J are TRBV7-8 and TRBJ2-7; 8 positions match TRBD1. Germline trimming cut 5 bases from V and 3 bases from J; bases unmatched to any gene: 9. CDR3 size: 15 residues. Germline CDR1 SGHVS, CDR2 FQNEAQ. In nucleotides, the CDR3 is TGTGCCAGCAGCCCCGGAAGGACAGGGAACTACGAGCAGTACTTC. It is translated as CASSPGRTGNYEQYF.

V usage is TRBV18 and J usage is TRBJ1-4; no clear D gene. Trimming pared 1 base from V and 3 bases from J, leaving 9 bases between. The germline V gene has CDR1 KGHSH and CDR2 LQKENI. CDR3 size: 15 residues. The CDR3, as DNA: TGTGCCAGCTCACCACAGGGATCGTCTAATGAAAAACTGTTTTTT. As protein: CASSPQGSSNEKLFF.

The genes are TRBV5-1 and TRBJ1-3; D ambiguous. CDR3 length equals 13 residues. V was clipped by 2 bases and J by 8 bases, with 11 bases between them. Germline CDR1 SGHRS, CDR2 YFSETQ. The CDR3 loop reads CASSFEGLDTIYF. CDR3 DNA: TGCGCCAGCAGCTTTGAAGGGCTGGACACCATATATTTT.

This sequence joins TRBV19 and TRBJ2-7, with 10 bases matching TRBD2. Germline lookup yields CDR1 LNHDA and CDR2 SQIVND (reference sequence). The ends lost 4 bases at V and 3 bases at J; junction bases unmatched: 12. The length of the CDR3 is 17 residues. Here the CDR3 DNA reads TGTGCCAGTAGTACTTCCCCGACTAGCGGGTCCTACTACGAGCAGTACTTC. Its translation is CASSTSPTSGSYYEQYF.

The chain recombines TRBV5-6 with TRBJ2-7; 7 bases map to TRBD1. The V segment lost 2 bases and the J segment 3 bases; nucleotides outside the gene matches: 5. CDR1 and CDR2 (germline): SGHDT, YYEEEE. This CDR3 region has 14 residues. CDR3 sequence reads: CASSLTTGYYEQYF. CDR3 nucleotides: TGTGCCAGCAGCTTAACGACAGGGTACTACGAGCAGTACTTC. Using reference TRBV5-6 and TRBJ2-7 for the parts outside the CDR3, the full variable domain is DAGVTQSPTHLIKTRGQQVTLRCSPKSGHDTVSWYQQALGQGPQFIFQYYEEEERQRGNFPDRFSGHQFPNYSSELNVNALLLGDSALYLCASSLTTGYYEQYFGPGTRLTVT.

The J gene is TRBJ2-5, the V gene TRBV6-5; 7 bases are shared with TRBD1. CDR3 size: 13 residues. V shed 4 bases, J shed 1 base, and the junction held 0 bases outside the gene matches. CDR1 and CDR2 (germline): MNHEY, SVGAGI. The CDR3 DNA follows: TGTGCCAGCAGTTGGGACAGCCAAGAGACCCAGTACTTC. It translates to CASSWDSQETQYF.

J is TRBJ2-7 and V is TRBV6-1; 8 nucleotides align to TRBD1. J lost 6 bases, V lost 4 bases, and 5 bases had no gene match. The CDR3 runs 13 residues. Germline CDR1 is MNHNS and CDR2 is SASEGT. The CDR3 region has the DNA TGTGCCAGCAGTGTAGACAGGGGCCTCGAGCAGTACTTC. Translated, it gives CASSVDRGLEQYF.

The chain couples TRBV25-1 to TRBJ2-7, with D possibly matching TRBD1 (5 bases). Trimming removed 0 bases from V and 2 bases from J, with 8 bases in between. The CDR3 has 14 amino acids. Looked up from germline, CDR1 is MGHDK and CDR2 is SYGVNS. For the CDR3, the DNA is TGTGCCAGCAGTGAATATCCAGGGCCCTACGAGCAGTACTTC. It translates to CASSEYPGPYEQYF.